This T cell receptor (beta chain) was retrieved from a study of T-cell reconstitution after alpha-beta-depleted transplantation in children. Findings and caveats of the study: Expanded graft clones numbering several hundred reportedly gave rise to alpha-beta T cells about two months after transplant. Surviving recipient cells, namely T cells and thymic progenitors, were the source of high day-60 TCRbeta diversity in some patients. It was newly produced T cells that mostly accounted for T-cell counts and diversity one year after transplant.

The CDR3 has 17 amino acids. Trimming cost V 5 bases and J 1 base; bases outside gene matches: 8. At least ten counts were recorded for this clonotype. Its antigen is not identified. Unique molecular identifiers were used to barcode this TCRbeta library. One entry per CDR3 protein, called by TCRdb with MiXCR from the PCR reads. This table holds under 450,000 distinct CDR3 sequences, 15% to 20% found once. The clonotype comes from a boy under two years old who had a stem cell transplant for Wiskott-Aldrich syndrome, so the T cells may come from the graft donor. Sample: PBMCs, mostly from graft donor cells, taken 360 days after TCRalphabeta/CD19-depleted stem cell transplant. The chain uses TRBV12-3 or TRBV12-4 and TRBJ2-3; 11 positions match TRBD2. The CDR3 loop is CASSRMATSGGTDTQYF. The CDR3 DNA is TGTGCCAGCAGTCGAATGGCGACTAGCGGGGGCACAGATACGCAGTATTTT.